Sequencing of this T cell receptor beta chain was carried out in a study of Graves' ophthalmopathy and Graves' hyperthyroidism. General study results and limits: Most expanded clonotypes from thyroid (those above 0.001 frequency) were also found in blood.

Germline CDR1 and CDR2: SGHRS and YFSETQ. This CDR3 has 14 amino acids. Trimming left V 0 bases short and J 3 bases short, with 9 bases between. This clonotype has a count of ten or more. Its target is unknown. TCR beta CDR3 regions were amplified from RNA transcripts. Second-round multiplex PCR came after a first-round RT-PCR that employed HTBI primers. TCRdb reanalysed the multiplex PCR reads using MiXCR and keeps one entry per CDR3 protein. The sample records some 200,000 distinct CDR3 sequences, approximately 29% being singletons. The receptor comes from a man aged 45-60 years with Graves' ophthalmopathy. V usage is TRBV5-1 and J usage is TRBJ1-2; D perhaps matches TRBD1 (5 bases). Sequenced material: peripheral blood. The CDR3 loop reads CASSLVGRHYGYTF. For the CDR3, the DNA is TGCGCCAGCAGCTTGGTGGGACGGCACTATGGCTACACCTTC.